This TCR beta chain was profiled in a study of graft-versus-host responses after intestinal transplantation (dated by TCRdb to the early 2020s). About the investigation overall: Multivisceral, liver-intestinal, or isolated intestinal transplants were received by the recipients. After intestinal transplantation, graft-versus-host and host-versus-graft alloreactive T cell clones in the graft, circulation and bone marrow were tracked using bulk TCR-beta CDR3 sequencing. Of the roughly 25 intestinal transplant recipients enrolled in the cohort, one of whom was a retransplant, 3 patients without pretransplant specimens were excluded. Instead of going to the commercial service, samples from a few later patients were sequenced in-house on an Illumina MiSeq and processed with MiXCR. Every recipient was given anti-thymocyte globulin induction, followed by approximately 3 years of maintenance tacrolimus and steroids. Alloreactive clones were identified by sequencing pre-transplant mixed lymphocyte reaction products and comparing them with unstimulated pre-transplant donor and recipient T cells. Donor T cell macrochimerism was defined as a peak of at least 4% donor T cells among recipient peripheral blood mononuclear cells. Overall study outcomes, separate from this receptor: In the allografts of patients with donor T cell macrochimerism, GvH to HvG T cell clonal ratios were high. The conclusions were limited by the relatively low number and heterogeneity of the intestinal transplant patients. GvH clones were found in recipient bone marrow, and some of the GvH clones appeared earlier in ileal mucosa or blood, which is consistent with an intestinal mucosal origin. Early after transplant, declines in HvG clones were associated with peak levels of circulating GvH clones.

Libraries were built with the immunoSEQ multiplex PCR assay. In most patients, genomic DNA was isolated using the Qiagen DNeasy Blood and Tissue Kit and sent frozen to Adaptive Biotechnologies for TCR sequencing. Adaptive Biotechnologies carried out high-throughput TCR-beta CDR3 sequencing of genomic DNA for most patients. As for the original processing: Adaptive's ImmunoSEQ software supplied the TCR sequencing data for under 20 patients, while MiXCR and VDJtools were used to process a few other patients. To correct CD4 versus CD8 sorting errors, sequences present in both subsets at a frequency ratio below 5:1 were removed. Because the origin of CDR3 nucleotide sequences shared between donor and recipient could not be assigned, those sequences were removed. At least 2-fold expansion over unstimulated cells and a minimum CFSE-low frequency of 0.002% (template counts) or 0.001% (read counts) were required for clones to be classified as alloreactive. Clones detected in sequenced pre-transplant spleen, lymph node, or MLR CFSE-low populations of the donor or recipient were defined as mappable. Cumulative frequency of alloreactive clones was calculated as a percentage of all sequences weighted by copy number. The source is immuneACCESS, and TCRdb retained only in-frame sequences with V and J called. Part of the clones is not carried over; for the studies checked, unresolved V genes explain less than half of this, and the remainder is unexplained. D and trimming were read from the DNA, whereas the V and J calls and clone size are those reported in that table. The sample includes tens of thousands of clones, with around 93% observed a single time. The ten largest clones take up 2% to 2.5% of the sample.

Interpreted using the paper, the time point label stands for: cells obtained before transplantation from donor or recipient. CD3+CD4+ and CD3+CD8+ populations were FACS-sorted from unstimulated pre-transplant donor and recipient cells taken from spleen or lymph nodes. About this clone: What this receptor recognizes is not known. Base qualities are not provided; no much larger clone lies one nucleotide away.

The junction shows trimming of 8 bases on V and 4 bases on J, and the gene matches do not reach 4 bases of it. CDR1 and CDR2, looked up from the germline V gene, are ENHRY and SYGVKD. The CDR3 goes from the cysteine to the phenylalanine over 12 residues. Of the read, only the CDR3 DNA is kept; its 36 bases are in frame from base 1. The rearranged segments are TRBV10-3 and TRBJ2-5, with 7 bases matching TRBD1. The origin of this receptor is a human donor who received an intestinal transplant. The specimen was unstimulated CD8+ T cells sorted from spleen or lymph node cells, collected before intestinal transplant. The nucleotide sequence is given as TGTGCCATCCAGGGGGAACGAGAGACCCAGTACTTC. This sequence encodes CAIQGERETQYF.